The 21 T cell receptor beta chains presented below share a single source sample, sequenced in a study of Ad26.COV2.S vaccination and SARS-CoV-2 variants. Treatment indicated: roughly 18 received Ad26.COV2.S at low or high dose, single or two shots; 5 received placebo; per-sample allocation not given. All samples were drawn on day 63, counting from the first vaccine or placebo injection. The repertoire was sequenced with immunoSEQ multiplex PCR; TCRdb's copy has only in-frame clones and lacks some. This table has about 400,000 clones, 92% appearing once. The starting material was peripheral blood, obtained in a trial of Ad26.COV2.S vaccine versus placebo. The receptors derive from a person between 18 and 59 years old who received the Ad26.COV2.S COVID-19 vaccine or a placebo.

CDR3 loop: CASGWVGNTGELFF. The CDR3 bases are TGTGCCAGTGGGTGGGTTGGGAACACCGGGGAGCTGTTTTTT. The chain joins TRBV19 to TRBJ2-2; D unresolved. The CDR3 runs 14 residues. Trimming took off 8 bases at V and 1 base at J, with 11 bases between the two ends. Germline CDR1 is LNHDA and CDR2 is SQIVND (reference sequence).

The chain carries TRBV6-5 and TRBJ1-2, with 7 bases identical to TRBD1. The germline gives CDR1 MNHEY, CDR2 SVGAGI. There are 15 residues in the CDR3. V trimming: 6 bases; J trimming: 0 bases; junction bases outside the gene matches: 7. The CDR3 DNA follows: TGTGCCAGCAGACGAGGGACAGAAACTAACTATGGCTACACCTTC. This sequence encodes CASRRGTETNYGYTF.

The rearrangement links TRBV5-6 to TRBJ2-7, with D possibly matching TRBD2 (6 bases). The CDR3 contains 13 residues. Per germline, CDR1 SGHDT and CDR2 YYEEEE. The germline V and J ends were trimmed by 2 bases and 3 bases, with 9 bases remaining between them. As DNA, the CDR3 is TGTGCCAGCAGCTTTGGGGGGTACTACGAGCAGTACTTC. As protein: CASSFGGYYEQYF.

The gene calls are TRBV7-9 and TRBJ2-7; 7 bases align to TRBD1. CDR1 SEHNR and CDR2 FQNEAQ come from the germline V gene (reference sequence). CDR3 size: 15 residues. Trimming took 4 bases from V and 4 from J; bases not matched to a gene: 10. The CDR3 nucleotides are TGTGCCAGCAGCTACTACAGGGGCCATGAATACGAGCAGTACTTC. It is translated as CASSYYRGHEYEQYF.

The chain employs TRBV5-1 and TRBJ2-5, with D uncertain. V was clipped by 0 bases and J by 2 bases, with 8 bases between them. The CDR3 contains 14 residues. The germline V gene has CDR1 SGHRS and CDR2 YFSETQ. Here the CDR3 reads CASSLGQQQETQYF. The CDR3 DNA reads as TGCGCCAGCAGCTTGGGGCAGCAGCAAGAGACCCAGTACTTC.

The CDR3 protein is CASSLDGGGGQPQHF. As DNA, the CDR3 is TGTGCCAGCAGCTTAGATGGGGGCGGCGGGCAGCCCCAGCATTTT. The rearrangement uses TRBV7-2 and TRBJ1-5; a weak D match, TRBD1 (6 bases). V lost 1 base to trimming and J lost 7 bases, with 14 bases between them. The CDR3 covers 15 residues. Germline V lookup: CDR1 SGHTA, CDR2 FQGNSA.

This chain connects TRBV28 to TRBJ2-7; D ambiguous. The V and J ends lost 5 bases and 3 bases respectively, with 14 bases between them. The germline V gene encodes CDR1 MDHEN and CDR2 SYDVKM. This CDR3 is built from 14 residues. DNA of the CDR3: TGTGCCAGCAGTCAACTCCGGGCCGACTACGAGCAGTACTTC. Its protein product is CASSQLRADYEQYF.

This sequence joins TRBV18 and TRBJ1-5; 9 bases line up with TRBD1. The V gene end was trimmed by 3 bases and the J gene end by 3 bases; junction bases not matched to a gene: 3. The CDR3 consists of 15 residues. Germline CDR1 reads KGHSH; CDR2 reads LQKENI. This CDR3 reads CASSPGTGNNQPQHF. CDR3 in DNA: TGTGCCAGCTCACCCGGGACAGGGAACAATCAGCCCCAGCATTTT.

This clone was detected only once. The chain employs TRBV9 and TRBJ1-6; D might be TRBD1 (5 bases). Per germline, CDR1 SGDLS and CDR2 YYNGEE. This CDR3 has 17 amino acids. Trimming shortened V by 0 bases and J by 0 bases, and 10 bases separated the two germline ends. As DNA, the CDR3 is TGTGCCAGCAGCGTAGGGGGCAGGAGCTCCTATAATTCACCCCTCCACTTT. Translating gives CASSVGGRSSYNSPLHF.

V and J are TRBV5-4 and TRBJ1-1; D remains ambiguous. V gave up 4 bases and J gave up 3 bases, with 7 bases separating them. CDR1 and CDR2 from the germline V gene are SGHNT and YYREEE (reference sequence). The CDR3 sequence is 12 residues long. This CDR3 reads CASSLKYTEAFF. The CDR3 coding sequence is TGTGCCAGCAGCCTCAAGTACACTGAAGCTTTCTTT.

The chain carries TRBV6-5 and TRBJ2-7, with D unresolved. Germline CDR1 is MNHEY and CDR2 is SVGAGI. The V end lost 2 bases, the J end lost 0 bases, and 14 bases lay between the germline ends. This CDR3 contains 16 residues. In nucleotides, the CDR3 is TGTGCCAGCAGTTACGTGACCGTCGATTCCTCCTACGAGCAGTACTTC. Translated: CASSYVTVDSSYEQYF.

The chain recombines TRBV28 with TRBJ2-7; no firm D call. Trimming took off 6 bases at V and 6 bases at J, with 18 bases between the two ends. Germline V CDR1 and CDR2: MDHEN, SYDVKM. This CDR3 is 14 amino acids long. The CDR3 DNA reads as TGTGCCAGCAGCCCTGCGGCCCCAGCAGGCGAGCAGTACTTC. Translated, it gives CASSPAAPAGEQYF.

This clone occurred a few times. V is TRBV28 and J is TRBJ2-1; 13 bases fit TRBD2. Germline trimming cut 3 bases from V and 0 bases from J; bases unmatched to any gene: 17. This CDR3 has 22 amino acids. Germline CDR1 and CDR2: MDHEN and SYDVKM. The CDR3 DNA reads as TGTGCCAGCAGTTTTGGGTTTAAATTGGGACTAGCGGGGAGGAGCTCCTACAATGAGCAGTTCTTC. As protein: CASSFGFKLGLAGRSSYNEQFF.

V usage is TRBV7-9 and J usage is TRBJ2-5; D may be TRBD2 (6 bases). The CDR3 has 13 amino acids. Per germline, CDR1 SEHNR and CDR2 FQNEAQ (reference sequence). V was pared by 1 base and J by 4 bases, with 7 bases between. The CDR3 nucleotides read TGTGCCAGCAGCTTAGGGAGGGGAGAGACCCAGTACTTC. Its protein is CASSLGRGETQYF.

The CDR3: CASSFFGRGQGGQETQYF. The CDR3 DNA sequence: TGTGCCAGCAGTTTTTTCGGGAGGGGACAGGGGGGTCAAGAGACCCAGTACTTC. This chain connects TRBV2 to TRBJ2-5, with 11 positions matching TRBD1. Germline V gene data show CDR1 as SNHLY and CDR2 as FYNNEI. V trimming: 5 bases; J trimming: 2 bases; junction bases outside the gene matches: 13. The CDR3 extends over 18 amino acids.

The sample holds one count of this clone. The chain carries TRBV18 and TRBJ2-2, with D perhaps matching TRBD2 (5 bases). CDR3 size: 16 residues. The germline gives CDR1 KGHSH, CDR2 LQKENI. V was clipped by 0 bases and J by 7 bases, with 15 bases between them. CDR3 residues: CASSPPSKGRDGELFF. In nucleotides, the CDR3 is TGTGCCAGCTCACCACCTTCGAAAGGGAGAGACGGGGAGCTGTTTTTT.

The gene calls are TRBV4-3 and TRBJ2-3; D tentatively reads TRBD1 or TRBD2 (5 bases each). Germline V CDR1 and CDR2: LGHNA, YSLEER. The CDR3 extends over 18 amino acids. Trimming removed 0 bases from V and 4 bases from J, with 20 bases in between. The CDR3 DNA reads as TGCGCCAGCAGCCAAGATAACCCCACCGGAGGCAGGGCAGATACGCAGTATTTT. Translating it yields CASSQDNPTGGRADTQYF.

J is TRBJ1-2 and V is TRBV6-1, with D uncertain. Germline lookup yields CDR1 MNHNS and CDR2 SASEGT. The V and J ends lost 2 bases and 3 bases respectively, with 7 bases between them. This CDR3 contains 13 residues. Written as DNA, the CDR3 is TGTGCCAGCAGTGAAAGGATTTACTATGGCTACACCTTC. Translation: CASSERIYYGYTF.

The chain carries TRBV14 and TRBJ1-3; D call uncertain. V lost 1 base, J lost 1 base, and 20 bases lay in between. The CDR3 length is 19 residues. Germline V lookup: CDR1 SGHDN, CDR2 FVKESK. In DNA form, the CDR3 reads TGTGCCAGCAGCCAAGTCGTTAACGCTCTCGGGGTTTCTGGAAACACCATATATTTT. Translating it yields CASSQVVNALGVSGNTIYF.

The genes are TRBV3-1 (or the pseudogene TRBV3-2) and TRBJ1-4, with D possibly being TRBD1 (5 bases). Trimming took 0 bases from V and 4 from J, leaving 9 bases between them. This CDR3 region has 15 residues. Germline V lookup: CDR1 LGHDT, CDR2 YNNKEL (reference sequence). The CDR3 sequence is CASSQERGFNEKLFF. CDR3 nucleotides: TGTGCCAGCAGCCAAGAAAGGGGCTTTAATGAAAAACTGTTTTTT.

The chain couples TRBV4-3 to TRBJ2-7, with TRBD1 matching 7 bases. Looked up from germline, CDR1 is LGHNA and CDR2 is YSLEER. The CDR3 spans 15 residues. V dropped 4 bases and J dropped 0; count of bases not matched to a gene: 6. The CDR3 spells CASSPRDRRSYEQYF. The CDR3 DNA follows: TGCGCCAGCAGCCCTAGGGACAGACGCTCCTACGAGCAGTACTTC.